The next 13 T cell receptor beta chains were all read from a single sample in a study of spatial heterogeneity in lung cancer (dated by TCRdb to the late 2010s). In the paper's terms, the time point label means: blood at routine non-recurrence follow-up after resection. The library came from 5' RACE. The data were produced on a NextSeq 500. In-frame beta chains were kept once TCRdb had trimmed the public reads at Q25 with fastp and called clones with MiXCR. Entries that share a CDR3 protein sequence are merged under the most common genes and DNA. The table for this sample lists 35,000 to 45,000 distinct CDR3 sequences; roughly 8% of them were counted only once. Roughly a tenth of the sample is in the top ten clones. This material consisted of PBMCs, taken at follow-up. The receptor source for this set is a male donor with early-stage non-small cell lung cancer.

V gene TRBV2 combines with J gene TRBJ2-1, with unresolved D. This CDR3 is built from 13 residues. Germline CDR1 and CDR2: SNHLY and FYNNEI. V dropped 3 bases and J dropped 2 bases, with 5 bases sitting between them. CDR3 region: CASSDWTYNEQFF. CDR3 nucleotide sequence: TGTGCCAGCAGTGATTGGACCTACAATGAGCAGTTCTTC.

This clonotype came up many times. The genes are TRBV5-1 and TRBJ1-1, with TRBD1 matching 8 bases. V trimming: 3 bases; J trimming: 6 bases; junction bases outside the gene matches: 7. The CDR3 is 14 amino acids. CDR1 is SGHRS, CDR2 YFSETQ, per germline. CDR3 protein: CASSWGQVSAEAFF. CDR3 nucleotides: TGCGCCAGCAGCTGGGGACAGGTGAGCGCTGAAGCTTTCTTT. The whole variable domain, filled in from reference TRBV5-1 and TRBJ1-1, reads KAGVTQTPRYLIKTRGQQVTLSCSPISGHRSVSWYQQTPGQGLQFLFEYFSETQRNKGNFPGRFSGRQFSNSRSEMNVSTLELGDSALYLCASSWGQVSAEAFFGQGTRLTVV.

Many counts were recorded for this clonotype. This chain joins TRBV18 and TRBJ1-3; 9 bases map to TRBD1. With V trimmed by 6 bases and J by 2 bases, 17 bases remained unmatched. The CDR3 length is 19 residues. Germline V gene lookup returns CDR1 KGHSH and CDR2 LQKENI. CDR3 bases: TGTGCCAGCTCCCTTCTACAGGGGGCGAAACTGAATACTGGAAACACCATATATTTT. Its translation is CASSLLQGAKLNTGNTIYF.

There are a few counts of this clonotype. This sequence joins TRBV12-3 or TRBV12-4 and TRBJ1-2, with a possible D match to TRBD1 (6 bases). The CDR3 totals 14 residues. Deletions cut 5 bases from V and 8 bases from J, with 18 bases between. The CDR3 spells CASSRNDRPLGYTF. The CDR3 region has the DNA TGTGCCAGCAGTCGTAACGACAGGCCCTTAGGCTACACCTTC.

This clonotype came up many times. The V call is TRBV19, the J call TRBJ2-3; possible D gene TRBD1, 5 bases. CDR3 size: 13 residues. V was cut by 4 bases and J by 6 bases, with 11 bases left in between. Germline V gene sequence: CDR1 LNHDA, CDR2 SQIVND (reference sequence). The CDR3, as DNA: TGTGCCAGTAGTACAGGGCCCGGGGATACGCAGTATTTT. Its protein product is CASSTGPGDTQYF.

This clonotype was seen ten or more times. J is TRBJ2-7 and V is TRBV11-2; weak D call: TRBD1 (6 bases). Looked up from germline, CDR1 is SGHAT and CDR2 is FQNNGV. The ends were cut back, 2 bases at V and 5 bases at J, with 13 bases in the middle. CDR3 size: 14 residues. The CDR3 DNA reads TGTGCCAGCAGCTTAACAGGGAAAAAGGACGAGCAGTACTTC. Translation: CASSLTGKKDEQYF.

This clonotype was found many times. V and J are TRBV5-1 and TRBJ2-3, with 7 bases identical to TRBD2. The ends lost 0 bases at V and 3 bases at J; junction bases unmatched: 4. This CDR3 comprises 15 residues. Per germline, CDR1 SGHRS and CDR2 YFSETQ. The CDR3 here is CASSLASAGTDTQYF. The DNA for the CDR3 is TGCGCCAGCAGCTTGGCCTCAGCGGGGACAGATACGCAGTATTTT.

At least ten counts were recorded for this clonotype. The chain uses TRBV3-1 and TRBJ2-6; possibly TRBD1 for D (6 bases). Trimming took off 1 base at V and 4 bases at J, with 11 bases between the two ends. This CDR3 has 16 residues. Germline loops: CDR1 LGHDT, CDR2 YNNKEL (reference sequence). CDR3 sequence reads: CASSQGTVSGANVLTF. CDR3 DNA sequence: TGTGCCAGCAGCCAAGGGACAGTGTCCGGGGCCAACGTCCTGACTTTC.

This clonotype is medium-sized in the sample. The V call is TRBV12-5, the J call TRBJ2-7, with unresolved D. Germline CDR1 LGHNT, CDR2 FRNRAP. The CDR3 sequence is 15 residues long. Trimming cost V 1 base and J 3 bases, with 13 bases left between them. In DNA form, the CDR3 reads TGTGCTAGTGGTTTGGACCCAAGGCTGGGCTACGAGCAGTACTTC. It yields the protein CASGLDPRLGYEQYF.

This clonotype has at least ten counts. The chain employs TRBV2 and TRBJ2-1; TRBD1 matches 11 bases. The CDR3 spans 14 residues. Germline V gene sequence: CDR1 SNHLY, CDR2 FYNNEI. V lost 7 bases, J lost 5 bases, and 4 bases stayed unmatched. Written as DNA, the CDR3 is TGTGCCAGCATGGGGACAGGGGGAAACAATGAGCAGTTCTTC. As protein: CASMGTGGNNEQFF.

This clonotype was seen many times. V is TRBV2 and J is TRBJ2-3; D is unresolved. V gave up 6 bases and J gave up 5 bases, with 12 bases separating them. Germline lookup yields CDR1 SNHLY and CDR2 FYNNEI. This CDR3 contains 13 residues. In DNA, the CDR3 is TGTGCCAGCAGCAGCCCCGGCGGAGATACGCAGTATTTT. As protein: CASSSPGGDTQYF. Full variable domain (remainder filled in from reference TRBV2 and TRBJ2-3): EPEVTQTPSHQVTQMGQEVILRCVPISNHLYFYWYRQILGQKVEFLVSFYNNEISEKSEIFDDQFSVERPDGSNFTLKIRSTKLEDSAMYFCASSSPGGDTQYFGPGTRLTVL.

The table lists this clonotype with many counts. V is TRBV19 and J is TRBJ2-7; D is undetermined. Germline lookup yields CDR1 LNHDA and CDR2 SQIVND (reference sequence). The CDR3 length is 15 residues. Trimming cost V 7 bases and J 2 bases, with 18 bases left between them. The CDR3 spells CASTPKVHSPYEQYF. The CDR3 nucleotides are TGTGCCAGTACCCCAAAGGTACATTCCCCCTACGAGCAGTACTTC.

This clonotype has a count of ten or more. DNA of the CDR3: TGTGCCAGCAGCACCTTCGACAGGCTGACCTACAATGAGCAGTTCTTC. This sequence encodes CASSTFDRLTYNEQFF. V usage is TRBV5-6 and J usage is TRBJ2-1, with a possible D match to TRBD1 (6 bases). The germline CDR1 and CDR2 sequences are SGHDT and YYEEEE. V was clipped by 4 bases and J by 2 bases, with 16 bases between them. The CDR3 sequence is 16 residues long.